The entry below gives a single T cell receptor beta chain sequence along with its context. Its matching antigen is unknown. Because the CDR3's place on the DNA is in doubt, the DNA is left out and the CDR3 is given as listed by TCRdb. Inclusive of both ends, the CDR3 amounts to 15 amino acids. This sample was included in a study of T-cell memory formation after mild COVID-19. Study-wide results and caveats: Among CD4+ contracting clones, most were CM and EM, and CD8+ ones EMRA. Second-wave clones with a day 37 peak had unconfirmed SARS-CoV-2 specificity.

TCRdb processed the 5' RACE reads anew with MiXCR; each CDR3 protein has one entry. The sample comprises 500,000 to 600,000 distinct CDR3 sequences, more than 15% of which are singletons, and around 12% rests with the top ten. The V and J genes are TRBV21-1 and TRBJ1-1; the D segment call TRBD1 is taken from the table without a DNA check. TRBV21-1 is an annotated pseudogene. The specimen was PBMCs or a T cell subset sorted from them (not recorded which). The receptor was derived from an adult woman who had mild COVID-19 (a few samples of this study predate the infection). Cell type and time point are not known. CDR3 loop: CASVAGGAANTEAFF.